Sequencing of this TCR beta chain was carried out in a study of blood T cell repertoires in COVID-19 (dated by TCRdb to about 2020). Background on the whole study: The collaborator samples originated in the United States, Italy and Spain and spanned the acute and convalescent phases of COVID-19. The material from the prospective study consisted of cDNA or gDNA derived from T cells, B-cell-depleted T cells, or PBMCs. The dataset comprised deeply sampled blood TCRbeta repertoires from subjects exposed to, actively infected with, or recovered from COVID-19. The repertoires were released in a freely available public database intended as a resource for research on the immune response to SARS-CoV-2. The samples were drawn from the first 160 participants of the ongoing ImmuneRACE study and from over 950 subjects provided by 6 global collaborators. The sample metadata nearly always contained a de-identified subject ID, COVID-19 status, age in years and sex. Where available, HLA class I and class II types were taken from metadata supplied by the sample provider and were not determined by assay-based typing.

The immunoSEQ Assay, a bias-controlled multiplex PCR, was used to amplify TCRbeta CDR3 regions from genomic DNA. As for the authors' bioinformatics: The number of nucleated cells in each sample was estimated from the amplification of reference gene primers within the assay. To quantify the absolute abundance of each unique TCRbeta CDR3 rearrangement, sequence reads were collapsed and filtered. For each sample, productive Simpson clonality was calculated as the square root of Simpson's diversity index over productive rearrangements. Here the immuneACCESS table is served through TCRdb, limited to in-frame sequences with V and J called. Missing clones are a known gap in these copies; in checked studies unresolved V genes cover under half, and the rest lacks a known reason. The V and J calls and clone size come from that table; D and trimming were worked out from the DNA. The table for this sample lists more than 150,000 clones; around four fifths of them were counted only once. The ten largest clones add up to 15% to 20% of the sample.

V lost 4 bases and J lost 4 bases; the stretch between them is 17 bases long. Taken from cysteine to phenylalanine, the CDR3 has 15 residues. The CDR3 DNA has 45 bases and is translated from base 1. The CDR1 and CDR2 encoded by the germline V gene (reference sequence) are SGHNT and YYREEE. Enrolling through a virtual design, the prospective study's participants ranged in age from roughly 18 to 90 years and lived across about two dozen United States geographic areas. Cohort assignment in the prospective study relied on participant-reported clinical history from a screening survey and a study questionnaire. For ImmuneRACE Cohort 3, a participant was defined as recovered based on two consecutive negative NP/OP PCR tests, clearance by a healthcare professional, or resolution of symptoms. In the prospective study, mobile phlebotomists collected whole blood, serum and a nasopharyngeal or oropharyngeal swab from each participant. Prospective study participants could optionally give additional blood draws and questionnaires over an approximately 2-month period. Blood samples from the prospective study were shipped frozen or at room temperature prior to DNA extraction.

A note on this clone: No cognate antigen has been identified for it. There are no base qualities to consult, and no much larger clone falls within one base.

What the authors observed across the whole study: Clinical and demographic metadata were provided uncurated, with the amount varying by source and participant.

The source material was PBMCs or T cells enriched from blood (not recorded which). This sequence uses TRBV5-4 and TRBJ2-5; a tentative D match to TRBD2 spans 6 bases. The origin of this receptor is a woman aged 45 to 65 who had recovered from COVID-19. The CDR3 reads CASSGRALAVETQYF. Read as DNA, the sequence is TGTGCCAGCAGCGGTCGGGCCTTAGCGGTAGAGACCCAGTACTTC.